Given below is one T cell receptor (beta chain) in context. This sample stems from a study of cytomegalovirus exposure and HLA in healthy donors. Researchers ran the PCR with 60 Vbeta and 13 Jbeta primers. Sequencing used immunoSEQ multiplex PCR; TCRdb keeps in-frame clones, though not all of them. The listing records tens of thousands of clones. Trimming stripped 6 bases from V and 3 bases from J, with 11 bases between. CDR1 is SQVTM and CDR2 is ANQGSEA in the germline V gene. The CDR3 consists of 12 residues. Sequenced input: PBMCs. The receptor comes from a man aged 30-40 years in good health and CMV-seropositive. The chain couples TRBV29-1 to TRBJ1-2, with D perhaps TRBD1 (5 bases). CDR3 bases: TGCAGCGTCCTGACAGAGGACTATGGCTACACCTTC. Its translation: CSVLTEDYGYTF.